Sequencing of this T cell receptor beta chain was carried out in a study of T cells in Graves' hyperthyroidism and ophthalmopathy. Study outcomes and limitations: Within blood appeared most thyroid clonotypes that had expanded above 0.001. For ophthalmopathy, model prediction preceded onset by a median about 6 months.

The ends lost 0 bases at V and 7 bases at J; junction bases unmatched: 11. The CDR3 runs to 17 residues. The germline CDR1 and CDR2 sequences are SGHRS and YFSETQ. Subjects aged 18 to 65 presented with newly diagnosed hyperthyroidism of less than 2 months' duration. The PBMCs had their origin in 8.5 to 10 ml of fresh peripheral blood. Details on this clonotype: Its antigen is unknown.

Amplification of TCR beta CDR3 regions was performed using RNA transcripts as template. The HTBI primer set drove a first-round RT-PCR of the TCR CDR3. TCRdb used MiXCR to reprocess the multiplex PCR reads, holding one entry per CDR3 protein. Of approximately 640,000 distinct CDR3 sequences listed, about a sixth are singletons. The origin of this receptor is a woman in her 30s with Graves' hyperthyroidism. The V and J genes are TRBV5-1 and TRBJ2-3; TRBD1 agrees at 10 bases. Source material: blood. CDR3: CASSLVRQGAGDNTQYF. Written as DNA, the CDR3 is TGCGCCAGCAGCTTGGTTCGACAGGGGGCAGGGGACAATACGCAGTATTTT.